This record covers a single T cell receptor beta chain. This clonotype came up many times. Its antigen is still unknown. The record has no base qualities; no much larger clone is one base away. The germline V gene sets CDR1 to MGHRA and CDR2 to YSYEKL. V and J are trimmed by 2 bases and 1 base, and the gene matches miss 1 base of the junction. The CDR3, from cysteine to phenylalanine, totals 15 residues. Of the read, only the CDR3 DNA is kept; its 45 bases are in frame from base 1. Naive CD8 T cell libraries were made from around 20,000 to 1,000,000 sorted cells using 10%, 30% or 50% of purified RNA. On a BD FACSAria II, naive CD8 T cells were FACS-sorted as CD8+CD4-CCR7+CD45RA+ and collected into RLT Plus buffer. Detection sensitivity was tested by spiking Jurkat RNA equal to roughly ten TCR copies' worth into samples containing roughly 19,000-1,000,000 naive CD8 T cells. Enrichment of CD8 T cells was done with RosetteSep CD8+ T Cell Enrichment Cocktail plus Ficoll-Paque, and ACK red cell lysis came afterward.

The data stem from a study of molecular identifiers for immune sequencing clone quantification (dated by TCRdb to 2016 to 2018). A note on the overall study: For a replicate experiment, RNA from roughly 21,000 or 96,000 naive CD8 T cells was divided into five aliquots, of which four were sequenced. CD8 T cells were used in a methods study to benchmark molecular-identifier clustering-based TCR repertoire sequencing (MIDCIRS) and TCR RNA copy counting.

Library creation used PCR. Sequencing instrument: NextSeq 500. Bulk TCR libraries were generated as previously described, with the TCR primers listed in Table S5 used. Total RNA was purified with the Qiagen AllPrep DNA/RNA kit. Before analysis, reads from multiple sequencing runs of the same library were pooled. In the authors' own workflow: Only reads with exact TCR constant sequence were kept, trimmed to 150 nt, and grouped by their 12-nt molecular barcodes. Reads in each barcode group were sub-clustered using a 15% Levenshtein threshold, and a quality-weighted consensus sequence was built for each RNA molecule. Non-functional sequences were removed, as were lower-count sequences one edit away from another. On the basis of fitting two negative binomial distributions, barcode sub-clusters with fewer than 20% of the maximum read count were discarded. Using fastp at Q25 and MiXCR, TCRdb reprocessed the public reads and kept productive beta chains. Identical CDR3 protein sequences are pooled into one entry, listed with their most common genes and DNA. None of the V and J calls come from the authors' own analysis; TCRdb made them. The sample has about 510,000 distinct CDR3 sequences on record, around 25% of them singletons. Around 0.76% of the sample rests with the top ten.

Broader findings and caveats from the paper: In CMV-specific effector cells, clones with more than 20 RNA copies contained over 98% of molecules, whereas in naive cells such clones contained under 1% of molecules. Around 2.8 recovered TCR RNA copies per cell were obtained by modeling, versus roughly 9.1 by digital PCR, implying a capture efficiency of 25% to 30%. Spiked-in Jurkat TCR RNA equal to a single cell's worth was reported to be detectable even within one million naive CD8 T cells. The naive libraries included spiked-in Jurkat TCR RNA (roughly eleven copies' worth), and this Jurkat TCR RNA is not part of the donor repertoire. Without barcode sub-clustering, chimeric consensus sequences inflated TCR diversity; chimeras reached as high as 47%. The sizes of highly expanded clones could end up underestimated when identical TCR molecules share a barcode.

The chain is assembled from TRBV4-1 and TRBJ2-5; 10 nucleotides in the junction match TRBD2. Sequenced input: naive CD8+ T cells from blood, with Jurkat cell RNA spiked in. The sample's cell subset or site, from its label and the paper: FACS-sorted CD8+CD4-CCR7+CD45RA+ naive T cells. The TCR was taken from a human donor in good health. Some libraries in this study had Jurkat cell RNA spiked in. The DNA reads TGCGCCAGCAGCCAACGGACTAGCGGCCAAGAGACCCAGTACTTC. It specifies CASSQRTSGQETQYF.